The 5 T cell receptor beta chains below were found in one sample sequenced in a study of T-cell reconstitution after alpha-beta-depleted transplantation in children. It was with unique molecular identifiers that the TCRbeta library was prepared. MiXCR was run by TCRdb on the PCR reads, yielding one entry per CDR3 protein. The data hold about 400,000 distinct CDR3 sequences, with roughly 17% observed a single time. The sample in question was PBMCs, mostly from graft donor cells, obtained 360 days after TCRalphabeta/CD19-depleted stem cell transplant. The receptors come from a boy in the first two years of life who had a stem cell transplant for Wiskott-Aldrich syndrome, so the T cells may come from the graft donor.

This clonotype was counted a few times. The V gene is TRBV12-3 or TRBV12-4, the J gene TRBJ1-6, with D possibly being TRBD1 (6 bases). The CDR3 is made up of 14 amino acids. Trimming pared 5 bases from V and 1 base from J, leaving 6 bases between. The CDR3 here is CASSDRSYNSPLHF. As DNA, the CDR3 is TGTGCCAGCAGTGACAGGTCCTATAATTCACCCCTCCACTTT.

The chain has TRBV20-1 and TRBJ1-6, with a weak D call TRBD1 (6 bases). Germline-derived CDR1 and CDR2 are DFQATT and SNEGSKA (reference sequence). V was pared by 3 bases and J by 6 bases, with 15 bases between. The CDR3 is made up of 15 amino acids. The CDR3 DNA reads TGCAGTGCTAGCACAGGGACACGGCCTAATTCACCCCTCCACTTT. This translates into CSASTGTRPNSPLHF.

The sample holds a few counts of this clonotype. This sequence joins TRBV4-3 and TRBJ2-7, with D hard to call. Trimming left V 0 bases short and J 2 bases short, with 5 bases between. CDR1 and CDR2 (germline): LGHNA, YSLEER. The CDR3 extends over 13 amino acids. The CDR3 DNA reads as TGCGCCAGCAGCCAAGATTGGACCTACGAGCAGTACTTC. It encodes CASSQDWTYEQYF.

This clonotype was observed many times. As DNA, the CDR3 is TGCAGCGTTGAAGATCGACTAGCGGGAGAGGGTGAGCAGTTCTTC. Protein: CSVEDRLAGEGEQFF. This sequence joins TRBV29-1 and TRBJ2-1; 12 positions agree with TRBD2. This CDR3 contains 15 residues. CDR1 is SQVTM and CDR2 is ANQGSEA in the germline V gene. V trimming: 0 bases; J trimming: 9 bases; junction bases outside the gene matches: 6.

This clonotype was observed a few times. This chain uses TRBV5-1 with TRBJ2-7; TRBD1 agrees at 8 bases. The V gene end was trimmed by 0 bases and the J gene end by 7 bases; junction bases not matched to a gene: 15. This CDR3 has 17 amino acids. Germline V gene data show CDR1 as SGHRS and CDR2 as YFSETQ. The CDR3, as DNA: TGCGCCAGCAGCTTGGGGACAGGGATCCCCCCGGCTCCTGAGCAGTACTTC. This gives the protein CASSLGTGIPPAPEQYF.